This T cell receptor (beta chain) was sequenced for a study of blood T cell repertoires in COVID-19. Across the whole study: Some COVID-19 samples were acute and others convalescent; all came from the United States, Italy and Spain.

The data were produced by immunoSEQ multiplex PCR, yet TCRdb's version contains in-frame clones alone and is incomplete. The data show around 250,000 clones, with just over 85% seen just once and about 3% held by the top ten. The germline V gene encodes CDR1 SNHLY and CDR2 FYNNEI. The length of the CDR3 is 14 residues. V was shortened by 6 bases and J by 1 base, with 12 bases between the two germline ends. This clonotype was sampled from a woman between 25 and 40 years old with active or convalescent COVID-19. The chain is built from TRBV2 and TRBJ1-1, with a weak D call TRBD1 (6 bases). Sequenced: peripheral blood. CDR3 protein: CASRPDRWNTEAFF. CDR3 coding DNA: TGTGCCAGCAGACCCGACAGGTGGAACACTGAAGCTTTCTTT.